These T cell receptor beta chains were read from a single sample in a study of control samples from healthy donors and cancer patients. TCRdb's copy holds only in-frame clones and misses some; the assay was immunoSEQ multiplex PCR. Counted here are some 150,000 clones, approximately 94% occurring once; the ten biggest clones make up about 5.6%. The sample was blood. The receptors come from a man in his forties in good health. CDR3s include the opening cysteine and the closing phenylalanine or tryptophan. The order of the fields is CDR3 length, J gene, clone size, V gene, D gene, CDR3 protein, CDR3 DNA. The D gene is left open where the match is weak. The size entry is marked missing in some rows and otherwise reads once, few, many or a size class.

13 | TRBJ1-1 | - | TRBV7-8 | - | CASSYTIGTEAFF | TGTGCCAGCAGCTACACGATCGGGACTGAAGCTTTCTTT
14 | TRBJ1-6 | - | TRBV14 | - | CASSLDLYSSPLHF | TGTGCCAGCAGCTTAGACCTTTACAGTTCACCCCTCCACTTT
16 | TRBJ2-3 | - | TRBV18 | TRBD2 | CASSPGTGGHPDTQYF | TGTGCCAGCTCCCCAGGGACGGGGGGGCACCCAGATACGCAGTATTTT
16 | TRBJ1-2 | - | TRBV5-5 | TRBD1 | CASSFGPWLRGHGYTF | TGTGCCAGCAGCTTTGGGCCTTGGCTCAGGGGGCATGGCTACACCTTC
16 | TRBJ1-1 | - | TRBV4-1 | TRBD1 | CASSQEGGGRDTEAFF | TGCGCCAGCAGCCAAGAGGGAGGGGGCAGGGACACTGAAGCTTTCTTT
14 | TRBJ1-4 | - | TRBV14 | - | CASTTVATNEKLFF | TGTGCCAGCACGACGGTTGCAACTAATGAAAAACTGTTTTTT
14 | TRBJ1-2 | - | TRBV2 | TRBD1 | CASSAGQGDYGYTF | TGTGCCAGCAGTGCGGGACAGGGGGACTATGGCTACACCTTC
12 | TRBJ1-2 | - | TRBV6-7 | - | CASSYPGPIVAF | TGTGCCAGCAGTTACCCGGGGCCGATAGTCGCCTTC
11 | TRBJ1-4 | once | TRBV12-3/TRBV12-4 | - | CASSAVNKLFF | TGTGCCAGCAGTGCCGTTAACAAACTGTTTTTT
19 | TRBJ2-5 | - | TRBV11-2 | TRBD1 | CASSPPPGTGTGRQETQYF | TGTGCCAGCAGCCCTCCACCCGGGACAGGGACTGGACGGCAAGAGACCCAGTACTTC
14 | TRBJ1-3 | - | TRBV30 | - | CAWNPSLSGNTIYF | TGTGCCTGGAATCCCAGCCTTTCTGGAAACACCATATATTTT
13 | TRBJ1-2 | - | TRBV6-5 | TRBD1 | CASRLDREYGYTF | TGTGCCAGCCGACTGGACAGGGAGTATGGCTACACCTTC
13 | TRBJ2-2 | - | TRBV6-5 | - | CAIVEPNTGELFF | TGTGCCATCGTGGAGCCGAACACCGGGGAGCTGTTTTTT
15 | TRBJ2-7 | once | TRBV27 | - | CASSLGGSSSYEQYF | TGTGCCAGCAGTTTGGGGGGCAGTTCCTCCTACGAGCAGTACTTC
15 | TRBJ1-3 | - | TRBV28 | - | CASRRDPISGNTIYF | TGTGCCAGCAGGCGGGATCCCATCTCTGGAAACACCATATATTTT
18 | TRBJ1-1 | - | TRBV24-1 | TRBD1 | CATSDSSGTGGGNTEAFF | TGTGCCACCAGTGACTCCTCGGGGACAGGGGGTGGGAACACTGAAGCTTTCTTT
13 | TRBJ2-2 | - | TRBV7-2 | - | CASSLARTGELFF | TGTGCCAGCAGCTTAGCGCGGACCGGGGAGCTGTTTTTT
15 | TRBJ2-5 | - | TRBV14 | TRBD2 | CASSRIAGVQETQYF | TGTGCCAGCAGCCGCATAGCGGGGGTACAAGAGACCCAGTACTTC
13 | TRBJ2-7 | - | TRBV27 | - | CASSKQTGYEQYF | TGTGCCAGCAGTAAGCAGACAGGCTACGAGCAGTACTTC
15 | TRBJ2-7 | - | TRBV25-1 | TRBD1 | CASSDPGQGLYEQYF | TGTGCCAGCAGTGATCCGGGACAGGGACTCTACGAGCAGTACTTC
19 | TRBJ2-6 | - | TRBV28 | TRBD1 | CASSQIRDRGRSGANVLTF | TGTGCCAGCAGCCAGATCCGAGACAGGGGGCGTTCTGGGGCCAACGTCCTGACTTTC